A single sample is the source of the 2 T cell receptor beta chains below, sequenced in a study of cytomegalovirus exposure and HLA in healthy donors. Repertoires were generated with immunoSEQ multiplex PCR, while TCRdb's copy carries only in-frame clones and drops some. The sample records about 170,000 clones, about 90% being singletons. Sequenced: PBMCs. These receptors came from a woman aged 25 to 39 in good health and CMV-seronegative.

CDR3 residues: CAWRAGAGDEQYF. The DNA for the CDR3 is TGTGCCTGGAGGGCAGGGGCCGGGGACGAGCAGTACTTC. V usage is TRBV30 and J usage is TRBJ2-5; maybe TRBD1 (6 bases). TRBJ2-7 matches the DNA end more closely, so the J call is doubtful. The CDR3 contains 13 residues. Germline-derived CDR1 and CDR2 are GTSNPN and SVGIG (reference sequence).

The chain is built from TRBV15 and TRBJ1-5; D is ambiguous. Germline V gives CDR1 LNHNV, CDR2 YYDKDF (reference sequence). Trimming stripped 0 bases from V and 5 bases from J, with 8 bases between. CDR3 length: 14 amino acids. DNA of the CDR3: TGTGCCACCAGCAGAGAAGGAGGGTATCAGCCCCAGCATTTT. It translates to CATSREGGYQPQHF.